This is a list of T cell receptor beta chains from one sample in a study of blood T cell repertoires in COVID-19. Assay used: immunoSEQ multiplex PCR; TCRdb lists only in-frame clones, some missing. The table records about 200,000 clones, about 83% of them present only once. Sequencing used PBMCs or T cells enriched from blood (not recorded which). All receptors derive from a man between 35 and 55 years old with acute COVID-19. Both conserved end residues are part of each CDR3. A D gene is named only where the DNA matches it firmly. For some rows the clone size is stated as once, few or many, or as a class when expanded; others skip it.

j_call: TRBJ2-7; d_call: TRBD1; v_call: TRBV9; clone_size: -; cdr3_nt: TGTGCCAGCAGCGGTAGGGGGCAGACGAGGGGCGAGCAGTACTTC; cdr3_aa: CASSGRGQTRGEQYF
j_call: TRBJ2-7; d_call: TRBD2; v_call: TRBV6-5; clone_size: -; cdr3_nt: TGTGCCAGCAGGCTACTAGCGCACGACTCCTACGAGCAGTACTTC; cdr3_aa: CASRLLAHDSYEQYF
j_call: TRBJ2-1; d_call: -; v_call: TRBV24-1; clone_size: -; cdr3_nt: TGTGCCACCAGTGATCGCTTATCGAGCTCCTACAATGAGCAGTTCTTC; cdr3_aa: CATSDRLSSSYNEQFF
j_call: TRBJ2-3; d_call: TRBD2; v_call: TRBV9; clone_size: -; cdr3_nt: TGTGCCAGCAGCCTACACTCCGGGACTAACACAGATACGCAGTATTTT; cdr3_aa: CASSLHSGTNTDTQYF
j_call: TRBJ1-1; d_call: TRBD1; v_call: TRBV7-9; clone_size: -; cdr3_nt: TGTGCCAGCAGCTTAAGGGGAACAGGGGTCATGAACACTGAAGCTTTCTTT; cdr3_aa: CASSLRGTGVMNTEAFF
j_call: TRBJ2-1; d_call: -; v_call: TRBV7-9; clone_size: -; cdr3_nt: TGTGCCAGCAGCTCCTTACTTGAGCAGTTCTTC; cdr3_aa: CASSSLLEQFF
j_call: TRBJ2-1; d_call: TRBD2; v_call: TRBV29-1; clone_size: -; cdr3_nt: TGCAGCGTCAACTCCGGACTAGCGGTGTCTCGTGAGCAGTTCTTC; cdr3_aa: CSVNSGLAVSREQFF
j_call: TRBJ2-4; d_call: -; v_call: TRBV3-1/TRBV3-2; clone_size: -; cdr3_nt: TGTGCCAGCAGCCAAGTTCCAGAAGTAAACATTCAGTACTTC; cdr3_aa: CASSQVPEVNIQYF
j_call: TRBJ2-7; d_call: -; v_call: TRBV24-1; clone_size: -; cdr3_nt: TGTGCCACCAGTGATTCAAGCGGCTGGGGCGAGCAGTACTTC; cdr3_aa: CATSDSSGWGEQYF
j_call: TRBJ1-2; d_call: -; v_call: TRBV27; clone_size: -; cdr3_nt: TGTGCCAGCAGTAGGTCAGGGGACTATGGCTACACCTTC; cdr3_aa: CASSRSGDYGYTF
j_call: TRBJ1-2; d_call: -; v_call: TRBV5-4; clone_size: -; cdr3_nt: TGTGCCAGCAGCTTGGAGGCCAGAGGCTATGGCTACACCTTC; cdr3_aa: CASSLEARGYGYTF
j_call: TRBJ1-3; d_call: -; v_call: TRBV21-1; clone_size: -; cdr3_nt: TGTGCCAGCACTACCGGGACAGGGATGGTTACCATATATTTT; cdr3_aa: CASTTGTGMVTIYF
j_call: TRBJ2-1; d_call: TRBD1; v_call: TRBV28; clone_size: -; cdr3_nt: TGTGCCAGCAGTTTATACCGGGACAGGGCTTCCAATGAGCAGTTCTTC; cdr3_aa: CASSLYRDRASNEQFF
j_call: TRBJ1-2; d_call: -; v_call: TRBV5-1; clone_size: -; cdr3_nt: TGCGCCAGCAGCTTCCCAGGGAACTATGGCTACACCTTC; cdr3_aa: CASSFPGNYGYTF
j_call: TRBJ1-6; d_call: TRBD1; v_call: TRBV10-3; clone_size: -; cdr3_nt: TGTGCCACCACACCCCCGGGACAGAATTCACCCCTCCACTTT; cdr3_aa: CATTPPGQNSPLHF
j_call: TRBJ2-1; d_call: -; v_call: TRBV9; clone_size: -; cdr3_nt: TGTGCCAGCGCGCCGTTGGGGGGCTCCTACAATGAGCAGTTCTTC; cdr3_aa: CASAPLGGSYNEQFF
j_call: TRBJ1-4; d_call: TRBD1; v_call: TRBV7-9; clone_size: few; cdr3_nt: TGTGCCAGCAGAACATTGGGGGGACAGAGGCCCTCAACTAATGAAAAACTGTTTTTT; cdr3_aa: CASRTLGGQRPSTNEKLFF
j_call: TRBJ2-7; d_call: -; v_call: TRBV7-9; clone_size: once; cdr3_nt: TGTGCCAGCAGCTTAGAAGGGCGGGACCTCTTCCAGCAGTACTTC; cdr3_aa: CASSLEGRDLFQQYF
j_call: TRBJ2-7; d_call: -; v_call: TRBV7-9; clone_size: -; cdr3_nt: TGTGCCAGCAGCTTACCCGGTTACTACGAGCAGTACTTC; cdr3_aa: CASSLPGYYEQYF
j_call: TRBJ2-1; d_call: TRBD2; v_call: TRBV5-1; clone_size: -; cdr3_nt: TGCGCCAGCAGTTGGACTAGCGGCAATGAGCAGTTCTTC; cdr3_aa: CASSWTSGNEQFF
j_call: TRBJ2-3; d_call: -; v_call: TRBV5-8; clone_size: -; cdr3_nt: TGTGCCAGCAGTAACAGGGCTAGCACAGATACGCAGTATTTT; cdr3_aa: CASSNRASTDTQYF
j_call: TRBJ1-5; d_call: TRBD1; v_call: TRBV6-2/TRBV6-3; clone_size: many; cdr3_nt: TGTGCCAGCAGTCCGACAGGGGTGAGCAATCAGCCCCAGCATTTT; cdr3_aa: CASSPTGVSNQPQHF
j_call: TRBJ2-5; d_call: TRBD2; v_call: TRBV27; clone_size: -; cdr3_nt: TGTGCCAGTAGGCTAGCGGGAACAGAGACCCAGTACTTC; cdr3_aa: CASRLAGTETQYF
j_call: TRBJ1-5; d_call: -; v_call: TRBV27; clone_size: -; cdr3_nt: TGTGCCAGCAGTAAGCGGGCAAATCAGCCCCAGCATTTT; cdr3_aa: CASSKRANQPQHF
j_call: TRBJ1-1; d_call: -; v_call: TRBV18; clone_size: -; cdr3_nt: TGTGCCAGCTCAATCGGTGGACAGTCGAACACTGAAGCTTTCTTT; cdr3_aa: CASSIGGQSNTEAFF
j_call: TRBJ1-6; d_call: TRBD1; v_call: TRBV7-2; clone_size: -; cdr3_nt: TGTGCCAGCAGCACAAGGCAGACAGGGGGAGTTAATTCACCCCTCCACTTT; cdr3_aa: CASSTRQTGGVNSPLHF
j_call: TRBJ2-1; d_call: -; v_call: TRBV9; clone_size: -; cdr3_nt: TGTGCCAGCAGCGGGAACAGGGTCTCCTCCTACAATGAGCAGTTCTTC; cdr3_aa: CASSGNRVSSYNEQFF
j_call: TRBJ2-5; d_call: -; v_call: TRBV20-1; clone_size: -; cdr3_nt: TGCAGTTCTCTCTGGCGGGAGACCCAGTACTTC; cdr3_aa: CSSLWRETQYF
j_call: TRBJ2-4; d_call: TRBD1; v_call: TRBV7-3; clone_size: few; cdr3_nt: TGTGCCAGCAACCCAAACAGGGGGAACATTCAGTACTTC; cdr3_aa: CASNPNRGNIQYF
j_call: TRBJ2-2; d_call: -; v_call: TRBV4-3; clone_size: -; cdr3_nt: TGCGCCAGCAGCACCCTACAGGGCGGGGAGCTGTTTTTT; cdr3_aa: CASSTLQGGELFF
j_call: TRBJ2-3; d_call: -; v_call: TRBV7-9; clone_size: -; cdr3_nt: TGTGCCAGCAGCTCACTAGTCGATACGCAGTATTTT; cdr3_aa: CASSSLVDTQYF
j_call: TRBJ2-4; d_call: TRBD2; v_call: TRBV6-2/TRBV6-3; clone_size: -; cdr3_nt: TGTGCCAGCAGCAGACTAGCGGGAGGGCTCGGGAGCATTCAGTACTTC; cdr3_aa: CASSRLAGGLGSIQYF
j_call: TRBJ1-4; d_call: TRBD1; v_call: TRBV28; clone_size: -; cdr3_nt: TGTGCCAGCAGTTCTATGGGGACAGGGGCTAATGAAAAACTGTTTTTT; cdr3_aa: CASSSMGTGANEKLFF
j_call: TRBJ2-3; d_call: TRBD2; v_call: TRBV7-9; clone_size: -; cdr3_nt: TGTGCCAGCAGCCCCCCTAGCGGCGCGGGAGGGCAAGATACGCAGTATTTT; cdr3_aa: CASSPPSGAGGQDTQYF
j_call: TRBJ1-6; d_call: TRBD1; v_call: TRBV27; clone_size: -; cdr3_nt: TGTGCCAGCAGTCGCGCCCTGGACAGGGCGAGATCACCCCTCCACTTT; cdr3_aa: CASSRALDRARSPLHF